The 27 T cell receptor beta chains presented below share a single source sample, sequenced in a study of beta chain features in type 1 diabetes. Study-level findings and limits: All four CD4+ subsets of Type 1 diabetes patients contained TCRB CDR3s that were moderately but significantly shorter.

The whole isolated RNA underwent reverse transcription, so sequencing captured expressed TCRB transcripts. Sequencing was performed with immunoSEQ multiplex PCR; in TCRdb, only in-frame clones are kept and a portion is missing. The sample lists under 850,000 clones, roughly 12% occurring once. Their target antigens are unknown. The specimen was naive CD4+ T cells from blood. Source of these receptors: a man aged 18 to 30 with type 1 diabetes.

The chain combines TRBV5-4 with TRBJ1-2; a possible D gene is TRBD1 (6 bases). Germline loops: CDR1 SGHNT, CDR2 YYREEE (reference sequence). The CDR3 loop spans 14 amino acids. V was shortened by 4 bases and J by 4 bases, with 14 bases between the two germline ends. The CDR3 coding sequence is TGTGCCAGCAGCCCCGGGGACACATTCTATGGCTACACCTTC. It translates to CASSPGDTFYGYTF.

This clone came up a few times. The chain links TRBV10-3 to TRBJ2-5, with D perhaps TRBD2 (6 bases). Germline V lookup: CDR1 ENHRY, CDR2 SYGVKD. This CDR3 region has 12 residues. The V end lost 8 bases, the J end lost 4 bases, and 11 bases lay between the germline ends. The CDR3 spells CAIRGSGETQYF. The CDR3 DNA sequence: TGTGCCATCCGAGGTAGCGGAGAGACCCAGTACTTC.

This chain uses TRBV18 with TRBJ1-1; D not resolved. This CDR3 is built from 13 residues. With 6 bases removed from V and 4 bases from J, the gap between germline ends came to 12 bases. CDR1 is KGHSH, CDR2 LQKENI, per germline. DNA for the CDR3: TGTGCCAGCTCGCTCTCGGGGAGCACTGAAGCTTTCTTT. Its protein is CASSLSGSTEAFF. The full variable domain, rest sourced from reference TRBV18 and TRBJ1-1, is NAGVMQNPRHLVRRRGQEARLRCSPMKGHSHVYWYRQLPEEGLKFMVYLQKENIIDESGMPKERFSAEFPKEGPSILRIQQVVRGDSAAYFCASSLSGSTEAFFGQGTRLTVV.

This clone was counted between two and nine times. J is TRBJ2-2 and V is TRBV7-2, with TRBD2 as a possible D gene (5 bases). This CDR3 is built from 15 residues. Looked up from germline, CDR1 is SGHTA and CDR2 is FQGNSA. Trimming removed 5 bases at V and 5 bases at J, with 15 bases between. CDR3 protein: CASSPRTPSTGELFF. The CDR3 bases are TGTGCCAGCAGCCCCAGGACTCCCTCTACCGGGGAGCTGTTTTTT.

The rearrangement uses TRBV29-1 and TRBJ1-1; D is unresolved. V gave up 4 bases and J gave up 6 bases, with 15 bases separating them. This CDR3 has 13 residues. From germline, CDR1 is SQVTM and CDR2 ANQGSEA. CDR3 nucleotide sequence: TGCAGCGTTGTCCCGGGGAAAGTGGCTGAAGCTTTCTTT. Its protein is CSVVPGKVAEAFF.

This rearrangement joins TRBV7-9 to TRBJ1-6; TRBD1 is a possible D gene (6 bases). Germline CDR1 is SEHNR and CDR2 is FQNEAQ (reference sequence). The length of the CDR3 is 15 residues. V gave up 6 bases and J gave up 6 bases, with 15 bases separating them. CDR3 coding DNA: TGTGCCAGCAGACTACAGGGATACTCTAATTCACCCCTCCACTTT. Its protein product is CASRLQGYSNSPLHF.

This clone came up a few times. The V and J genes are TRBV6-6 and TRBJ2-7; TRBD2 matches at 8 bases. V dropped 6 bases and J dropped 2; count of bases not matched to a gene: 6. The length of the CDR3 is 14 residues. Germline V gene data show CDR1 as MNHNY and CDR2 as SVGAGI (reference sequence). DNA for the CDR3: TGTGCCAGCAGCCCAACTAGCGGAACCTACGAGCAGTACTTC. It codes for CASSPTSGTYEQYF.

This clone was seen a few times. The genes are TRBV5-1 and TRBJ1-6; 8 bases fit TRBD1. V shed 3 bases, J shed 6 bases, and the junction held 5 bases outside the gene matches. CDR3 length: 15 residues. Germline V CDR1 and CDR2: SGHRS, YFSETQ. CDR3 residues: CASSSRTGSNSPLHF. The CDR3 nucleotides are TGCGCCAGCAGCTCCCGGACAGGGAGTAATTCACCCCTCCACTTT. Complete variable domain (other parts from reference TRBV5-1 and TRBJ1-6): KAGVTQTPRYLIKTRGQQVTLSCSPISGHRSVSWYQQTPGQGLQFLFEYFSETQRNKGNFPGRFSGRQFSNSRSEMNVSTLELGDSALYLCASSSRTGSNSPLHFGNGTRLTVT.

CDR3 in DNA: TGCAGCGTTTATAAGGGCTCTGGAAACACCATATATTTT. Its protein product is CSVYKGSGNTIYF. The chain recombines TRBV29-1 with TRBJ1-3; D remains unclear. The CDR3 sequence is 13 residues long. Germline assignment: CDR1 SQVTM and CDR2 ANQGSEA. With 5 bases removed from V and 0 bases from J, the gap between germline ends came to 8 bases.

The rearrangement links TRBV29-1 to TRBJ1-4, with TRBD1 as a possible D gene (5 bases). The ends were cut back, 4 bases at V and 10 bases at J, with 13 bases in the middle. The CDR3 sequence is 12 residues long. CDR1 SQVTM and CDR2 ANQGSEA come from the germline V gene. The CDR3 DNA reads as TGCAGCGTTGTTGGGGACTGGGGAAAACTGTTTTTT. This gives the protein CSVVGDWGKLFF.

This clone was seen only a few times. This chain joins TRBV5-1 and TRBJ1-5; maybe TRBD1 (5 bases). This CDR3 is built from 15 residues. CDR1 is SGHRS, CDR2 YFSETQ, per germline. Between the trimmed V and J ends, which lost 4 bases and 5 bases, there was a span of 16 bases. The CDR3 DNA is TGCGCCAGCAGCCCGAGGGGAGGGGTAGATCAGCCCCAGCATTTT. Its protein is CASSPRGGVDQPQHF.

The V call is TRBV30, the J call TRBJ1-5, with TRBD1 as a possible D gene (5 bases). Trimming pared 4 bases from V and 1 base from J, leaving 8 bases between. Germline CDR1 GTSNPN, CDR2 SVGIG (reference sequence). The CDR3 sequence is 13 residues long. The CDR3 sequence is CAWNRLSNQPQHF. CDR3 nucleotides: TGTGCCTGGAACAGGCTGAGCAATCAGCCCCAGCATTTT. The variable domain in full, with the rest retrieved from reference TRBV30 and TRBJ1-5, is SQTIHQWPATLVQPVGSPLSLECTVEGTSNPNLYWYRQAAGRGLQLLFYSVGIGQISSEVPQNLSASRPQDRQFILSSKKLLLSDSGFYLCAWNRLSNQPQHFGDGTRLSIL.

V and J are TRBV7-2 and TRBJ2-5; D is unclear. Germline-derived CDR1 and CDR2 are SGHTA and FQGNSA. The CDR3 loop spans 12 amino acids. Deletions cut 7 bases from V and 4 bases from J, with 10 bases between. The DNA for the CDR3 is TGTGCCAGCACCTTGGCAGGAGAGACCCAGTACTTC. It yields the protein CASTLAGETQYF.

This chain links TRBV6-6 with TRBJ1-2; 10 positions match TRBD1. The V gene end was trimmed by 4 bases and the J gene end by 4 bases; junction bases not matched to a gene: 6. The CDR3 is 15 residues long. Looked up from germline, CDR1 is MNHNY and CDR2 is SVGAGI (reference sequence). CDR3 DNA sequence: TGTGCCAGCAGTTCGGGACAGGGGTCAACCTATGGCTACACCTTC. Protein sequence: CASSSGQGSTYGYTF.

The V and J genes are TRBV6-5 and TRBJ1-1, with 7 bases identical to TRBD1. V gave up 11 bases and J gave up 1 base; unmatched junction bases: 4. CDR3 size: 12 residues. The germline gives CDR1 MNHEY, CDR2 SVGAGI. The CDR3 sequence is CAATGTNTEAFF. DNA for the CDR3: TGTGCCGCGACAGGGACGAACACTGAAGCTTTCTTT.

V and J are TRBV28 and TRBJ2-7; D remains ambiguous. Trimming removed 2 bases from V and 8 bases from J, with 10 bases in between. Germline loops: CDR1 MDHEN, CDR2 SYDVKM. The CDR3 runs 12 residues. The CDR3: CASSLDGAQQYF. CDR3 bases: TGTGCCAGCAGTTTAGACGGAGCGCAGCAGTACTTC.

The chain has TRBV30 and TRBJ2-3; D call uncertain. CDR3 length equals 12 residues. Trimming removed 2 bases from V and 2 bases from J, with 5 bases in between. Germline V gene sequence: CDR1 GTSNPN, CDR2 SVGIG (reference sequence). The CDR3 spells CAWSPYTDTQYF. The CDR3 nucleotides read TGTGCCTGGAGTCCCTACACAGATACGCAGTATTTT.

Regarding this clone: Its ends do not fully match the called genes, so a read error is possible. This chain connects TRBV7-7 to TRBJ2-1; TRBD1 matches 7 bases. CDR3 size: 13 residues. Germline V lookup: CDR1 SSHAT, CDR2 FNYEAQ (reference sequence). The CDR3 region is CASSRTGNNEQFF. CDR3 bases: TGTGCTAGCAGCCGGACAGGTAACAATGAGCAGTTCTTC.

This clone was observed a few times. This chain links TRBV5-4 with TRBJ2-6, with D maybe TRBD2 (5 bases). This CDR3 region has 16 residues. The germline V gene has CDR1 SGHNT and CDR2 YYREEE (reference sequence). V lost 2 bases and J 2 bases, leaving 11 bases between the germline ends. Here the CDR3 reads CASSFPGVAGANVLTF. CDR3 sequence (DNA): TGTGCCAGCAGCTTTCCCGGGGTGGCTGGGGCCAACGTCCTGACTTTC.

This clone appeared a few times. CDR3 loop: CASSSGGGPNYGYTF. The CDR3 coding sequence is TGTGCCAGCTCCTCGGGTGGGGGGCCTAACTATGGCTACACCTTC. The V call is TRBV5-4, the J call TRBJ1-2; D perhaps matches TRBD1 (6 bases). The CDR3 runs to 15 residues. Per germline, CDR1 SGHNT and CDR2 YYREEE (reference sequence). V lost 7 bases to trimming and J lost 0 bases, with 16 bases between them.

This sequence joins TRBV30 and TRBJ2-5; D is uncertain. V lost 2 bases and J 4 bases, leaving 5 bases between the germline ends. This CDR3 has 11 amino acids. Germline CDR1 GTSNPN, CDR2 SVGIG (reference sequence). In DNA, the CDR3 is TGTGCCTGGAGTATGGGAGAGACCCAGTACTTC. Protein: CAWSMGETQYF. The full variable domain, with the rest looked up from reference TRBV30 and TRBJ2-5, is SQTIHQWPATLVQPVGSPLSLECTVEGTSNPNLYWYRQAAGRGLQLLFYSVGIGQISSEVPQNLSASRPQDRQFILSSKKLLLSDSGFYLCAWSMGETQYFGPGTRLLVL.

In this sample, this clone turned up a few times. The chain couples TRBV7-9 to TRBJ1-2, with a possible D match to TRBD1 (6 bases). The CDR3 sequence is 11 residues long. Germline CDR1 SEHNR, CDR2 FQNEAQ (reference sequence). The V end was cut by 8 bases, the J end by 2 bases, with 6 bases between. CDR3 bases: TGTGCCAGCGGACAGAACTATGGCTACACCTTC. Translating it yields CASGQNYGYTF.

J is TRBJ2-7 and V is TRBV7-2; 7 nucleotides line up with TRBD2. The germline gives CDR1 SGHTA, CDR2 FQGNSA. The V segment lost 1 base and the J segment 3 bases; nucleotides outside the gene matches: 9. CDR3 size: 16 residues. The CDR3 sequence: CASSLGPSGTGYEQYF. DNA of the CDR3: TGTGCCAGCAGCTTAGGTCCCAGCGGGACCGGCTACGAGCAGTACTTC.

The chain recombines TRBV9 with TRBJ1-5; D unresolved. The V gene lost 0 bases and the J gene lost 0 bases, with 7 bases spanning the gap. The CDR3 consists of 15 residues. CDR1 is SGDLS, CDR2 YYNGEE, per germline. CDR3 in DNA: TGTGCCAGCAGCGTAGGAGTCCATAGCAATCAGCCCCAGCATTTT. It translates to CASSVGVHSNQPQHF.

The chain employs TRBV6-1 and TRBJ2-3, with D possibly matching TRBD1 (6 bases). V was cut by 7 bases and J by 7 bases, with 21 bases left in between. There are 15 residues in the CDR3. Germline-derived CDR1 and CDR2 are MNHNS and SASEGT. The CDR3 region has the DNA TGTGCCAGCAAGCCGGGAACAGGGAACTCAAATACGCAGTATTTT. Its protein is CASKPGTGNSNTQYF.

This clone was observed a few times. The chain couples TRBV4-2 to TRBJ2-4, with D perhaps matching TRBD2 (6 bases). The CDR3 spans 20 residues. Germline CDR1 and CDR2: LGHNA and YNFKEQ. V dropped 1 base and J dropped 0 bases, with 22 bases sitting between them. The DNA of the CDR3 is TGTGCCAGCAGCCAAGCTACGGGACTCCAAAGGCCCCTAGCCAAAAACATTCAGTACTTC. It encodes CASSQATGLQRPLAKNIQYF.

The gene calls are TRBV5-1 and TRBJ2-7; no clear D gene. Deletions cut 2 bases from V and 5 bases from J, with 8 bases between. Germline V gene sequence: CDR1 SGHRS, CDR2 YFSETQ. This CDR3 comprises 12 residues. The CDR3 loop is CASSFGVHEQYF. DNA for the CDR3: TGCGCCAGCAGCTTTGGGGTCCACGAGCAGTACTTC.